A selection of T cell receptor beta chains follows, all from one sample in a study of neurological immune-mediated disorders. MiXCR, applied by TCRdb to the 5' RACE reads, yields one record per CDR3 protein. The table shows approximately 44,000 distinct CDR3 sequences, with roughly 15% occurring only once. The sample comprised CD4+ T cells from blood. The source of these receptors is a woman aged 60-75 years with HTLV-1-associated myelopathy (HAM/TSP). The CDR3 runs from the conserved cysteine through the conserved F or W. D genes are given only for firm matches. Clone size is given for some rows only: seen once, a few or many times, or a class if the clone is expanded.

TRBJ2-2	TRBD2	TRBV5-1	many	CASSKFASSGAFNTGELFF	TGCGCCAGCAGCAAATTCGCAAGTAGCGGGGCGTTTAACACCGGGGAGCTATTTTTT
TRBJ2-2	.	TRBV20-1	medium-sized	CSAREPGRLGGELFF	TGCAGTGCTAGAGAACCGGGACGCCTCGGAGGGGAGCTGTTTTTT
TRBJ2-5	.	TRBV6-1	many	CASSEAPSQTQYF	TGTGCCAGCAGTGAAGCGCCTAGCCAGACCCAGTACTTC
TRBJ1-6	TRBD1	TRBV5-1	many	CASATGGGSPLHF	TGCGCCAGCGCGACAGGGGGCGGTTCACCCCTCCACTTT
TRBJ1-5	.	TRBV20-1	.	CSARAGTSNQPQHF	TGCAGTGCTAGGGCTGGGACTAGCAATCAGCCCCAGCATTTT
TRBJ2-3	TRBD2	TRBV7-9	many	CASSLTGWATSGGYPTDTQYF	TGTGCCAGCAGCTTAACGGGTTGGGCGACTAGCGGGGGATATCCCACAGATACGCAGTATTTT
TRBJ2-3	.	TRBV2	many	CASSGEFEDTQYF	TGTGCCAGCAGTGGGGAGTTCGAAGATACGCAGTATTTT
TRBJ2-1	TRBD2	TRBV20-1	many	CSASRAGGYNEQFF	TGCAGTGCTAGCCGGGCGGGGGGTTACAATGAGCAGTTCTTC
TRBJ2-3	.	TRBV18	few	CASSPFKVPDTQYF	TGTGCCAGCTCACCGTTCAAGGTTCCAGATACGCAGTATTTT
TRBJ1-1	.	TRBV6-5	many	CASSYSIAGNTEAFF	TGTGCCAGCAGTTACTCGATCGCGGGGAACACTGAAGCTTTCTTT
TRBJ2-2	.	TRBV4-2	many	CASSYGGTGELFF	TGTGCCAGCAGTTATGGCGGGACCGGGGAGCTGTTTTTT
TRBJ2-1	.	TRBV7-6	.	CASSLRTRGGAHRNEQFF	TGTGCCAGCAGCTTAAGAACTAGAGGGGGGGCCCACAGAAATGAGCAGTTCTTC
TRBJ1-2	.	TRBV4-1	.	CASSRPTLSGGYTF	TGCGCCAGCAGCCGCCCGACCCTAAGCGGTGGCTACACCTTC
TRBJ2-3	.	TRBV5-1	many	CASSLEGGLDTQYF	TGCGCCAGCAGCTTGGAGGGCGGCTTGGATACGCAGTATTTT
TRBJ2-5	.	TRBV3-1	many	CASSQASASASTQYF	TGTGCCAGCAGCCAAGCCTCTGCCTCAGCTTCGACCCAGTACTTC
TRBJ1-1	TRBD1	TRBV4-2	once	CASSSSDSGTGHEAFF	TGTGCCAGCAGCTCCTCAGACTCCGGGACAGGTCATGAAGCTTTCTTT
TRBJ2-3	.	TRBV20-1	many	CSARVADTQYF	TGCAGTGCCAGGGTGGCAGATACGCAGTATTTT
TRBJ2-7	.	TRBV20-1	.	CSAAPVGAPYEQYF	TGCAGTGCCGCCCCAGTCGGTGCCCCCTACGAGCAGTACTTC
TRBJ1-1	.	TRBV10-3	many	CAISGEGGVTEAFF	TGTGCCATCAGTGGGGAAGGGGGAGTCACTGAAGCTTTCTTT
TRBJ1-6	TRBD1	TRBV6-5	many	CASSGQQGWNSPLHF	TGTGCCAGCAGCGGACAACAGGGGTGGAATTCACCCCTCCACTTT
TRBJ1-2	.	TRBV5-1	many	CASSLISQDLYGYTF	TGCGCCAGCAGCTTGATTTCACAGGACCTCTATGGCTACACCTTC
TRBJ2-5	.	TRBV20-1	many	CSALRPPYQETQYF	TGCAGTGCTCTGAGGCCGCCGTACCAAGAGACCCAGTACTTC
TRBJ2-1	.	TRBV11-2	many	CASSFRLGDYNEQFF	TGTGCCAGCAGCTTCAGGTTGGGGGACTACAATGAGCAGTTCTTC
TRBJ2-1	TRBD2	TRBV7-8	many	CASSRSGTSYNEQFF	TGTGCCAGCAGCCGCTCCGGGACTAGCTACAATGAGCAGTTCTTC
TRBJ2-3	.	TRBV6-4	many	CASSDSVGGPGTDTQYF	TGTGCCAGCAGTGACTCGGTGGGGGGGCCGGGCACAGATACGCAGTATTTT
TRBJ2-3	TRBD2	TRBV20-1	many	CSLAGEFGADTQYF	TGCAGTTTAGCGGGGGAATTTGGGGCAGATACGCAGTATTTT
TRBJ2-7	TRBD2	TRBV20-1	many	CSARSGGFLSYEQYF	TGCAGTGCTAGAAGCGGGGGCTTTCTTTCCTACGAGCAGTACTTC
TRBJ2-1	.	TRBV30	many	CAWRPDGFYNEQFF	TGTGCCTGGAGGCCCGACGGGTTCTACAATGAGCAGTTCTTC
TRBJ1-3	.	TRBV5-1	many	CASSLGGGTTGNTIYF	TGCGCCAGCAGCTTAGGGGGAGGGACAACTGGAAACACCATATATTTT
TRBJ1-4	.	TRBV4-1	many	CASSQGRWATNEKLFF	TGCGCCAGCAGCCAAGGGCGTTGGGCAACTAATGAAAAACTGTTTTTT
TRBJ2-1	TRBD1	TRBV20-1	many	CSASQGGARIEQFF	TGCAGTGCTAGTCAAGGGGGCGCGAGGATTGAGCAGTTCTTC
TRBJ1-4	.	TRBV12-3/TRBV12-4	many	CASSFYRQLNEKLFF	TGTGCCAGCAGTTTCTATCGGCAACTTAATGAAAAACTGTTTTTT
TRBJ1-5	.	TRBV20-1	many	CSASGGDSNQPQHF	TGCAGTGCTAGTGGAGGGGATAGCAATCAGCCCCAGCATTTT
TRBJ1-1	TRBD1	TRBV10-3	few	CAISDRTGGGSEAFF	TGTGCCATCAGTGATAGGACAGGGGGAGGATCTGAAGCTTTCTTT
TRBJ1-3	.	TRBV20-1	many	CSARARQWGNTIYF	TGCAGTGCTAGAGCCCGGCAGTGGGGAAACACCATATATTTT
TRBJ2-7	.	TRBV5-1	many	CASSSSGLIYEQYF	TGCGCCAGCAGCTCATCGGGACTCATATACGAGCAGTACTTC
TRBJ1-1	.	TRBV10-3	many	CAISESLGLGNTEAFF	TGTGCCATCAGTGAGTCTCTAGGACTAGGGAACACTGAAGCTTTCTTT
TRBJ2-7	.	TRBV27	many	CASSYQGTYEQYF	TGTGCCAGCAGTTACCAGGGGACCTACGAGCAGTACTTC
TRBJ2-3	TRBD2	TRBV29-1	.	CSVEGGLAGADTQYF	TGCAGCGTTGAAGGGGGGCTAGCGGGAGCTGATACGCAGTATTTT
TRBJ2-1	TRBD2	TRBV3-1	many	CASSQDPSGGAVNEQFF	TGTGCCAGCAGCCAAGATCCTAGCGGGGGGGCCGTTAATGAGCAGTTCTTC
TRBJ1-5	.	TRBV12-3/TRBV12-4	many	CASTPGEGVNQPQHF	TGTGCCAGCACCCCAGGGGAGGGGGTCAATCAGCCCCAGCATTTT